A single T cell receptor beta chain is shown here with its context. As yet, its antigen is unknown. This entry comes from a study of shared clonotypes between healthy human individuals. Data came from immunoSEQ multiplex PCR; TCRdb stores just in-frame clones and leaves some out. The sample has fewer than 1.6 million clones; 98% are singletons. Overall study findings and caveats: A handful of donors had around 5.5% of their naive CD4 clonotypes in common. Clonotypes which were not shared had lower generation probabilities than clonotypes that all four donors shared.

This CDR3 is 13 amino acids long. Germline CDR1 and CDR2: MDHEN and SYDVKM. V lost 3 bases, J lost 1 base, and 6 bases lay in between. The rearrangement links TRBV28 to TRBJ1-1; D remains unclear. This TCR derives from a young man in good health. The material sequenced was naive CD4+ T cells sorted from blood. Subset here: CD45RA+ positively selected. CDR3 loop: CASSLTKNTEAFF. DNA for the CDR3: TGTGCCAGCAGTTTGACCAAGAACACTGAAGCTTTCTTT.